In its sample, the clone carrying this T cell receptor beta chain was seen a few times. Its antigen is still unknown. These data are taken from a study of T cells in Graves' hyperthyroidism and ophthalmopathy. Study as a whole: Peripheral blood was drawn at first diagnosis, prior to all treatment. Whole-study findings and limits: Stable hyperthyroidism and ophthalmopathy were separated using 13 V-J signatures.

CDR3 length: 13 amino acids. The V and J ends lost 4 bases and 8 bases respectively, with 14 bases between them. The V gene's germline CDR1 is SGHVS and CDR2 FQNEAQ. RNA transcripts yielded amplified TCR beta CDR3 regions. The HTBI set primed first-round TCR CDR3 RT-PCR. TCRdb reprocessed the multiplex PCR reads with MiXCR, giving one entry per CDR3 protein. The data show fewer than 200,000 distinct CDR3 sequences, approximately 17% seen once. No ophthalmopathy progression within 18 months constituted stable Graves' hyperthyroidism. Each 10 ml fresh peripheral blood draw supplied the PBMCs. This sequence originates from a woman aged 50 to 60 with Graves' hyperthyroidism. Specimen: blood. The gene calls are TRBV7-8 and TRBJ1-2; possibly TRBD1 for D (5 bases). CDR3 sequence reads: CASSSSWGRGYTF. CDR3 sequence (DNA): TGTGCCAGCAGCTCCTCATGGGGGAGAGGCTACACCTTC.